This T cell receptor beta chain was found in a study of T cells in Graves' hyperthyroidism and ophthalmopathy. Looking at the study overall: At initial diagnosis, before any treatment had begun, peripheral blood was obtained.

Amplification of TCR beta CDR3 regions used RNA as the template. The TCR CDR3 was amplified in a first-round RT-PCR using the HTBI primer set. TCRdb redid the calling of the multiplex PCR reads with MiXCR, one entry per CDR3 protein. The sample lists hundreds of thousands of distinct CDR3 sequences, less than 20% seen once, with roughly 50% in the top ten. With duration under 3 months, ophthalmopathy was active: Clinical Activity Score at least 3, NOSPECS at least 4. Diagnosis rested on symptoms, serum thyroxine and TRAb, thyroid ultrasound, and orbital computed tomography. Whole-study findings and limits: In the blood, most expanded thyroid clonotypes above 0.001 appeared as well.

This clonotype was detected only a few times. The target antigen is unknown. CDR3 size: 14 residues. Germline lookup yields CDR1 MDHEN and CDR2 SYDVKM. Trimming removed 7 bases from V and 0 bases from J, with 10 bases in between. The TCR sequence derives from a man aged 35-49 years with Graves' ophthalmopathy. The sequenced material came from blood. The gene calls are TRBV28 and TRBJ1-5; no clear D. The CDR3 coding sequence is TGTGCCAGCACTACAACCCCTAGCAATCAGCCCCAGCATTTT. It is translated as CASTTTPSNQPQHF.